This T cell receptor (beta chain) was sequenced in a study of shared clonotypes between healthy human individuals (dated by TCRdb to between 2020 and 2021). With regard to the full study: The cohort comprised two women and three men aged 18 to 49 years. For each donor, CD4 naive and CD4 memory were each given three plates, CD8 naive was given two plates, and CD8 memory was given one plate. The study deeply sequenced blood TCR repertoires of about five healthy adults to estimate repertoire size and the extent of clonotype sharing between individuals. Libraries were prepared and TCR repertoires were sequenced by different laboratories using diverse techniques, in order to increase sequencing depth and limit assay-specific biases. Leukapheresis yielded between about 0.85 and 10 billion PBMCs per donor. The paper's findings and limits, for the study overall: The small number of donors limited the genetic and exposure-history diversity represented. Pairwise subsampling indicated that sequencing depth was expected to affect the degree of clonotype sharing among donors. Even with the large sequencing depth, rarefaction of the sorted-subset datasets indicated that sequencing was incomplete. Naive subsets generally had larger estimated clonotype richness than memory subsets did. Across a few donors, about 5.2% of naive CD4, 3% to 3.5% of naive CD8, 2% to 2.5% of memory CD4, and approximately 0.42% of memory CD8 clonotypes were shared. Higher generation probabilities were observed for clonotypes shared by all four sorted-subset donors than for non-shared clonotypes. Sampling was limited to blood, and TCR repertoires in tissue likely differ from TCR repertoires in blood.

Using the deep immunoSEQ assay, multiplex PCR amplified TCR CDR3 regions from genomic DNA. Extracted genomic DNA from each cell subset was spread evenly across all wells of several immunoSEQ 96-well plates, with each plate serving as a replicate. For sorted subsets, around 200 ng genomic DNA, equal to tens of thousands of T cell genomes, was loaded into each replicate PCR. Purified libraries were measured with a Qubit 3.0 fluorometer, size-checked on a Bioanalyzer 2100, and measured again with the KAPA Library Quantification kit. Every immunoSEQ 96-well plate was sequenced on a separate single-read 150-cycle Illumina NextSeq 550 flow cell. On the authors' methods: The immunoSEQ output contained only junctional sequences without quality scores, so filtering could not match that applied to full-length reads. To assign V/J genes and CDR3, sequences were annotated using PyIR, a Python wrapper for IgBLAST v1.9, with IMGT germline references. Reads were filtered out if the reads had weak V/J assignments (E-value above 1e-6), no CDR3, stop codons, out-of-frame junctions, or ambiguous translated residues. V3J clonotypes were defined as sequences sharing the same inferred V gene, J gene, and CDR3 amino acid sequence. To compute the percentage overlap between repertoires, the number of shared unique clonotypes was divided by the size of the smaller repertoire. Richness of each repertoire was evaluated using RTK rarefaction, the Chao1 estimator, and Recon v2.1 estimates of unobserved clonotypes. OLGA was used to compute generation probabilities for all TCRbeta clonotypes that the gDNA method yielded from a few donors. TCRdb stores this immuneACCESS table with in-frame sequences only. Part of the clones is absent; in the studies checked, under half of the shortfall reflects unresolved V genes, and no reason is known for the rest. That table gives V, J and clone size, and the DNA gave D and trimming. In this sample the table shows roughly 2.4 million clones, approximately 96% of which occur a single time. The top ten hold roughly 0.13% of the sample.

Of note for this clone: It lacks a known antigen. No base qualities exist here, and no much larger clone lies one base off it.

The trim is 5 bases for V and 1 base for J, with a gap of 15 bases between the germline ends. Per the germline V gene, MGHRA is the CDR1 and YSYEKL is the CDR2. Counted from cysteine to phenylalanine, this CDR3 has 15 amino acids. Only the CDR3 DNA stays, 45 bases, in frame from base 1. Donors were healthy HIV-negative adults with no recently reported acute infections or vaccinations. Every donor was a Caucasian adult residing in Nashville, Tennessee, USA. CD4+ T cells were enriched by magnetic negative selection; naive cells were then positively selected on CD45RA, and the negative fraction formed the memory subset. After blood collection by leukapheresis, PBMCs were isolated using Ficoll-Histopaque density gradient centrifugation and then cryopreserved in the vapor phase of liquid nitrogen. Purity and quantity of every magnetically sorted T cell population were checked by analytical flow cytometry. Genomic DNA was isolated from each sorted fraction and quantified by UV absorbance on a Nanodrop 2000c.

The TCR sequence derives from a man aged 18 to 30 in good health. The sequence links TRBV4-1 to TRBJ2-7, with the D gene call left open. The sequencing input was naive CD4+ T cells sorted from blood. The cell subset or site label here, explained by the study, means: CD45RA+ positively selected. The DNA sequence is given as TGCGCCAGCAGCGCCGGGCCTACGGAGTCCTACGAGCAGTACTTC. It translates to CASSAGPTESYEQYF.